One and the same sample provided the 20 T cell receptor beta chains below, sequenced in a study of response to subunit inactivated influenza vaccine. TCRdb redid the calling of the RT-PCR reads with MiXCR, one entry per CDR3 protein. Counted here are 750,000 to 850,000 distinct CDR3 sequences, 15% to 20% occurring once; the ten biggest clones make up around 9.9%. Specimen: PBMCs from blood, collected 4 to 6 days after vaccination. The origin of the receptors is a man aged 45-65 years who received an inactivated influenza vaccine.

The chain carries TRBV6-1 and TRBJ2-3; no clear D gene. The CDR3 covers 19 residues. Per the germline V gene, CDR1 is MNHNS and CDR2 is SASEGT. V was clipped by 0 bases and J by 2 bases, with 21 bases between them. The CDR3 protein is CASSEAQFLGEPFTDTQYF. The CDR3 DNA reads as TGTGCCAGCAGTGAAGCGCAATTCCTAGGAGAACCATTCACAGATACGCAGTATTTT.

The rearrangement joins TRBV14 to TRBJ2-2; a weak D match, TRBD1 (6 bases). The V gene's germline CDR1 is SGHDN and CDR2 FVKESK. V dropped 8 bases and J dropped 9 bases, with 19 bases sitting between them. This CDR3 has 14 amino acids. The CDR3 DNA sequence: TGTGCCAGCGGCCCTGGACAGCTCTGCTGGGAGCTGTTTTTT. This encodes CASGPGQLCWELFF.

This clonotype was detected a few times. This chain connects TRBV5-5 to TRBJ2-7; TRBD1 agrees at 7 bases. J was trimmed by 3 bases and V by 0 bases; bases with no gene match: 9. In germline, CDR1 is SGHKS, CDR2 YYEKEE (reference sequence). The CDR3 extends over 16 amino acids. The CDR3 nucleotides are TGTGCCAGCAGCTTGGCCGGGACAGCCGATATCTACGAGCAGTACTTC. This gives the protein CASSLAGTADIYEQYF.

This clonotype was found a few times. The chain carries TRBV15 and TRBJ2-7; 9 bases agree with TRBD2. The CDR3 loop spans 15 amino acids. Germline loops: CDR1 LNHNV, CDR2 YYDKDF (reference sequence). V shed 11 bases and J 6 bases; nucleotides not matched to a gene: 17. The CDR3 sequence is CAVGGGAGSFGEQYF. CDR3 nucleotides: TGTGCCGTAGGCGGGGGGGCAGGATCCTTCGGCGAGCAGTACTTC.

As regards this clonotype: An end of the junction does not agree with germline; a read error may underlie this. The CDR3 sequence is CAISDSGTLRWIDTKYF. As DNA, the CDR3 is TGTGCCATCAGTGATTCCGGGACTCTGAGATGGATAGATACGAAGTATTTT. This sequence joins TRBV10-3 and TRBJ2-3; maybe TRBD2 (6 bases). CDR1 is ENHRY, CDR2 SYGVKD, per germline. The CDR3 is made up of 17 amino acids.

The chain links TRBV18 to TRBJ2-2, with D uncertain. V was clipped by 6 bases and J by 7 bases, with 9 bases between them. The germline CDR1 and CDR2 sequences are KGHSH and LQKENI. The CDR3 runs to 12 residues. The CDR3 DNA sequence: TGTGCCAGCTCGGCCCCGATCGGGGAGCTGTTTTTT. Protein sequence: CASSAPIGELFF.

This clonotype occurred a few times. This chain uses TRBV6-1 with TRBJ2-3; TRBD1 aligns across 8 bases. Germline values: CDR1 MNHNS, CDR2 SASEGT. This CDR3 has 15 amino acids. V shed 5 bases and J 0 bases; nucleotides not matched to a gene: 4. The CDR3 nucleotides are TGTGCCAGCAGTATAAGACAGGGGAGCACAGATACGCAGTATTTT. It encodes CASSIRQGSTDTQYF.

This clonotype has a handful of counts. The chain is built from TRBV7-2 and TRBJ2-2; D possibly corresponds to TRBD1 (5 bases). Trimming took off 0 bases at V and 4 bases at J, with 9 bases between the two ends. Germline V gene lookup returns CDR1 SGHTA and CDR2 FQGNSA. This CDR3 is built from 15 residues. The CDR3 protein is CASSLAWGGTGELFF. CDR3 nucleotides: TGTGCCAGCAGCTTAGCGTGGGGCGGCACCGGGGAGCTGTTTTTT.

This clonotype was picked up a small number of times. J is TRBJ2-1 and V is TRBV30; D gene uncertain. V gave up 1 base and J gave up 6 bases, with 7 bases separating them. This CDR3 has 12 residues. Germline values: CDR1 GTSNPN, CDR2 SVGIG (reference sequence). The CDR3 reads CAWSDTSNEQFF. CDR3 coding DNA: TGTGCCTGGAGTGATACCAGCAATGAGCAGTTCTTC.

This chain uses TRBV30 with TRBJ2-1; TRBD2 matches at 9 bases. The CDR3 covers 15 residues. Germline CDR1 and CDR2: GTSNPN and SVGIG (reference sequence). The V and J ends lost 3 bases and 2 bases, in that order; junction bases with no gene match: 5. The CDR3 sequence is CAWSLTSGTYNEQFF. The CDR3 region has the DNA TGTGCCTGGAGCCTGACTAGCGGCACCTACAATGAGCAGTTCTTC. Combining the CDR3 with reference TRBV30 and TRBJ2-1 gives the whole variable domain SQTIHQWPATLVQPVGSPLSLECTVEGTSNPNLYWYRQAAGRGLQLLFYSVGIGQISSEVPQNLSASRPQDRQFILSSKKLLLSDSGFYLCAWSLTSGTYNEQFFGPGTRLTVL.

This clonotype was counted ten times or more. Germline is not matched at one junction end, which may reflect a read error. This chain joins TRBV5-1 and TRBJ2-3; the match to TRBD1 covers 10 bases. The V gene's germline CDR1 is SGHRS and CDR2 YFSETQ. The CDR3 has 14 residues. CDR3 amino acids: CASSAGQGTDTQYF. The CDR3 DNA follows: TGTGCCAGCAGTGCGGGACAGGGGACAGATACGCAGTATTTT.

For the CDR3, the DNA is TGTGCCAGCAGCGTTACGGGGGACATTCAGTACTTC. This gives the protein CASSVTGDIQYF. The chain is built from TRBV9 and TRBJ2-4, with D perhaps matching TRBD2 (6 bases). Germline CDR1 and CDR2: SGDLS and YYNGEE. V was pared by 2 bases and J by 8 bases, with 8 bases between. The CDR3 covers 12 residues.

The rearrangement uses TRBV4-3 and TRBJ2-5; D may be TRBD2 (5 bases). V lost 2 bases and J lost 2, with 15 bases in between. CDR3 size: 16 residues. From germline, CDR1 is LGHNA and CDR2 YSLEER. The CDR3 region is CASSQLVGRAQETQYF. The CDR3 DNA reads as TGCGCCAGCAGCCAATTAGTGGGGAGAGCGCAAGAGACCCAGTACTTC.

This clonotype was observed many times. The chain couples TRBV28 to TRBJ2-7; a possible D gene is TRBD1 (6 bases). CDR3 size: 15 residues. Germline CDR1 is MDHEN and CDR2 is SYDVKM. V lost 2 bases to trimming and J lost 3 bases, with 14 bases between them. The CDR3 loop is CASSLGATGFYEQYF. The CDR3 nucleotides read TGTGCCAGCAGTTTAGGGGCCACAGGGTTCTACGAGCAGTACTTC.

This clonotype was observed once. The V and J genes are TRBV5-1 and TRBJ2-3; D remains ambiguous. This CDR3 has 14 residues. Trimming stripped 5 bases from V and 2 bases from J, with 12 bases between. The V gene's germline CDR1 is SGHRS and CDR2 YFSETQ. The CDR3 bases are TGCGCCAGCAGGGAACTACCACCCACAGATACGCAGTATTTT. Residues: CASRELPPTDTQYF.

This chain joins TRBV6-2 or TRBV6-3 and TRBJ2-1; 10 positions agree with TRBD2. Germline V gene lookup returns CDR1 MNHEY and CDR2 SVGEGT. This CDR3 comprises 21 residues. V gave up 4 bases and J gave up 0 bases; unmatched junction bases: 18. The CDR3 region has the DNA TGTGCCAGCAGTTCCTACCACCGGGGTCTAGCGGGGGCCAACTCCTACAATGAGCAGTTCTTC. Translation: CASSSYHRGLAGANSYNEQFF.

This clonotype was picked up a small number of times. V is TRBV20-1 and J is TRBJ2-7, with 10 bases fitting TRBD2. This CDR3 has 15 residues. From germline, CDR1 is DFQATT and CDR2 SNEGSKA (reference sequence). V was pared by 6 bases and J by 3 bases, with 11 bases of the junction left unmatched. CDR3 region: CSANPLAGAYYEQYF. The CDR3 region has the DNA TGCAGTGCCAACCCCCTAGCGGGAGCCTACTACGAGCAGTACTTC.

There are many counts of this clonotype. The J gene is TRBJ2-7, the V gene TRBV12-3 or TRBV12-4, with 9 nucleotides matching TRBD2. Losses at the gene ends were 6 bases for V and 0 bases for J; bases not matched to a gene: 6. The CDR3 runs to 15 residues. CDR3 sequence reads: CASRWSGGPSYEQYF. CDR3 nucleotide sequence: TGTGCCAGCAGGTGGAGCGGGGGGCCCTCCTACGAGCAGTACTTC.

This clonotype was detected only once. This chain links TRBV7-9 with TRBJ2-6; D is undetermined. CDR3 length: 15 residues. The V and J ends lost 7 bases and 0 bases respectively, with 10 bases between them. Germline-derived CDR1 and CDR2 are SEHNR and FQNEAQ (reference sequence). CDR3 loop: CASTWVRSGANVLTF. The CDR3 DNA reads as TGTGCCAGCACTTGGGTCCGCTCTGGGGCCAACGTCCTGACTTTC. The full variable domain, its missing parts supplied by reference TRBV7-9 and TRBJ2-6, is DTGVSQNPRHKITKRGQNVTFRCDPISEHNRLYWYRQTLGQGPEFLTYFQNEAQLEKSRLLSDRFSAERPKGSFSTLEIQRTEQGDSAMYLCASTWVRSGANVLTFGAGSRLTVL.

This clonotype was seen a few times. V is TRBV20-1 and J is TRBJ2-1; D perhaps matches TRBD2 (5 bases). CDR1 DFQATT and CDR2 SNEGSKA come from the germline V gene (reference sequence). The length of the CDR3 is 15 residues. Trimming took off 3 bases at V and 1 base at J, with 13 bases between the two ends. In DNA, the CDR3 is TGCAGTGCTAGTAGGGCGGGCCCTTCCTACAATGAGCAGTTCTTC. Protein product: CSASRAGPSYNEQFF.